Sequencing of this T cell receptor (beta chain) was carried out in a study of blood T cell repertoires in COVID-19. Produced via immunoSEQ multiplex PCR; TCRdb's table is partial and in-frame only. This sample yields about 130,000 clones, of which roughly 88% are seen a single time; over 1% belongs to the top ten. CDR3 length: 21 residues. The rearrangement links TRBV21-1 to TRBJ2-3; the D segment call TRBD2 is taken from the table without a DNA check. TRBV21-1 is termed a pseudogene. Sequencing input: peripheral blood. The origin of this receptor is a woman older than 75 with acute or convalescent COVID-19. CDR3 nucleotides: TGTGCCAGCAGCAAAGGGGGGCCGGGACTAGCGGTACTTCCTAGCACAGATACGCAGTATTTT. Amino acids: CASSKGGPGLAVLPSTDTQYF.